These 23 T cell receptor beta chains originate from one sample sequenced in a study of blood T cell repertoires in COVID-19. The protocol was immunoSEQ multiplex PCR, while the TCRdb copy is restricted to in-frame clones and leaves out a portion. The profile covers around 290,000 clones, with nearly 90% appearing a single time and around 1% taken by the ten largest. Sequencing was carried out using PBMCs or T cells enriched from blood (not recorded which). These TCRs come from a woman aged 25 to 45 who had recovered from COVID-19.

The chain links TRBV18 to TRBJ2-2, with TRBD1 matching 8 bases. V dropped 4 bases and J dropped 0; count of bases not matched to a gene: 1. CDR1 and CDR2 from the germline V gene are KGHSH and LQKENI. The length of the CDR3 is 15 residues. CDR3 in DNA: TGTGCCAGCTCACTGGGACAGGCGAACACCGGGGAGCTGTTTTTT. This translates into CASSLGQANTGELFF.

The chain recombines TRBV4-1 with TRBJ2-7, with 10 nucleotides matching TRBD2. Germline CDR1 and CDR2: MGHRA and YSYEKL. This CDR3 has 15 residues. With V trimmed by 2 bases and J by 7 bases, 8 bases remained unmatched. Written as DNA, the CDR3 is TGCGCCAGCAGCCAACTCCTAGCGGGAGCGGGTGAGCAGTACTTC. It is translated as CASSQLLAGAGEQYF.

The CDR3 sequence is CASSVTGSNQPQHF. The CDR3 DNA is TGTGCCAGCAGCGTCACAGGGTCCAATCAGCCCCAGCATTTT. This chain connects TRBV9 to TRBJ1-5, with a weak D call TRBD1 (6 bases). The length of the CDR3 is 14 residues. V was shortened by 2 bases and J by 3 bases, with 9 bases between the two germline ends. Germline-derived CDR1 and CDR2 are SGDLS and YYNGEE.

CDR3 sequence: CAWRGGGQGNWGEAFF. The CDR3 region has the DNA TGTGCCTGGAGAGGCGGCGGACAGGGGAATTGGGGTGAAGCTTTCTTT. The chain links TRBV30 to TRBJ1-1; 9 bases align to TRBD1. V shed 3 bases and J 7 bases; nucleotides not matched to a gene: 15. CDR3 length: 16 amino acids. Germline V lookup: CDR1 GTSNPN, CDR2 SVGIG (reference sequence).

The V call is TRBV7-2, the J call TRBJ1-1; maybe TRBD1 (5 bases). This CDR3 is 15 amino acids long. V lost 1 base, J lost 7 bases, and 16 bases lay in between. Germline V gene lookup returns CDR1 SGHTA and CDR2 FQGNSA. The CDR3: CASSLVRGGRGEAFF. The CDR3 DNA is TGTGCCAGCAGCTTAGTTCGGGGGGGAAGGGGTGAAGCTTTCTTT.

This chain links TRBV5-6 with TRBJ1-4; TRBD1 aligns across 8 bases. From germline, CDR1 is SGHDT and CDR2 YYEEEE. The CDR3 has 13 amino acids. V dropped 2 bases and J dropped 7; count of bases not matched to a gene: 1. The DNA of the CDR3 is TGTGCCAGCAGCTTTGGACAGGGTGAAAAACTGTTTTTT. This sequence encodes CASSFGQGEKLFF.

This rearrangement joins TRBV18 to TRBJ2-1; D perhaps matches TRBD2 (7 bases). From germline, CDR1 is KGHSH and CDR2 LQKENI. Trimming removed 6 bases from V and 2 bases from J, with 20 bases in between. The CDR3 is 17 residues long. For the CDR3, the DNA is TGTGCCAGCTCGAAAAAGTCGGCGGGGGCGGCCTACAATGAGCAGTTCTTC. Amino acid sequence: CASSKKSAGAAYNEQFF.

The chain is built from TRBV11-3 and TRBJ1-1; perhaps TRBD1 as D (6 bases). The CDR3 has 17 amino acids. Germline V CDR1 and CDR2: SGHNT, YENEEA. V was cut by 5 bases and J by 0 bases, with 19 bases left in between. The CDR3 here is CASSTRGTRAMNTEAFF. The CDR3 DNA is TGTGCCAGCAGCACACGAGGGACACGCGCCATGAACACTGAAGCTTTCTTT.

The DNA for the CDR3 is TGTGCCATCTGGCTGGGGGCGAACTATGGCTACACCTTC. Encoded protein: CAIWLGANYGYTF. The rearrangement uses TRBV10-3 and TRBJ1-2, with D maybe TRBD1 (6 bases). The CDR3 contains 13 residues. With 8 bases removed from V and 2 bases from J, the gap between germline ends came to 12 bases. Per germline, CDR1 ENHRY and CDR2 SYGVKD.

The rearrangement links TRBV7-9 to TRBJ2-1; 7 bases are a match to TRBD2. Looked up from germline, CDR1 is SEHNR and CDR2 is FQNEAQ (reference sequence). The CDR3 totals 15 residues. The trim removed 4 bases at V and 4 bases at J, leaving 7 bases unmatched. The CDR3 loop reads CASSSTSEGYNEQFF. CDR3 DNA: TGTGCCAGCAGCTCAACTAGCGAGGGATACAATGAGCAGTTCTTC.

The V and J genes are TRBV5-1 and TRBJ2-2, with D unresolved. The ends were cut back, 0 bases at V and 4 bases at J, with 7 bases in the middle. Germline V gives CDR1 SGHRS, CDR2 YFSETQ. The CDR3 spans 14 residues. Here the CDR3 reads CASSLAWATGELFF. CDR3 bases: TGCGCCAGCAGCTTGGCCTGGGCCACCGGGGAGCTGTTTTTT.

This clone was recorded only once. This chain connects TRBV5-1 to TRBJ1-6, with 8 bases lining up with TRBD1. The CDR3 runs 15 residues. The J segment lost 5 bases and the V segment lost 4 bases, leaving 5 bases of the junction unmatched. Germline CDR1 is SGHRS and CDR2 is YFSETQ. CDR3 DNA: TGCGCCAGCAGCCAACCGGACAGGGATAATTCACCCCTCCACTTT. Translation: CASSQPDRDNSPLHF.

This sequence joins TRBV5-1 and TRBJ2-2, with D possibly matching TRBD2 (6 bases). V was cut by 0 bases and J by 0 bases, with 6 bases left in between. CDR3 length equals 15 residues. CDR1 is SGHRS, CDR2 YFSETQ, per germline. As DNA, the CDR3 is TGCGCCAGCAGCTTGGCGGGAGCGAACACCGGGGAGCTGTTTTTT. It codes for CASSLAGANTGELFF. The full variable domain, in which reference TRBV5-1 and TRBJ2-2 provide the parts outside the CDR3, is KAGVTQTPRYLIKTRGQQVTLSCSPISGHRSVSWYQQTPGQGLQFLFEYFSETQRNKGNFPGRFSGRQFSNSRSEMNVSTLELGDSALYLCASSLAGANTGELFFGEGSRLTVL.

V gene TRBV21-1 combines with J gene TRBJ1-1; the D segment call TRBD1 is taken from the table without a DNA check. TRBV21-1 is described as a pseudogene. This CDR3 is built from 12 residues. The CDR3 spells CASSKVPYRAFF. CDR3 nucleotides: TGTGCCAGCAGCAAAGTCCCGTACAGGGCTTTCTTT.

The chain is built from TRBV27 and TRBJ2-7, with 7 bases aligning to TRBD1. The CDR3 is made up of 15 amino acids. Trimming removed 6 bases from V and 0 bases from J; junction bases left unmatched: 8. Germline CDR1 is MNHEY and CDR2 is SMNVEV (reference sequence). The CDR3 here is CASSDTGESSYEQYF. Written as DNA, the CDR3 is TGTGCCAGCAGCGATACAGGGGAGTCCTCCTACGAGCAGTACTTC.

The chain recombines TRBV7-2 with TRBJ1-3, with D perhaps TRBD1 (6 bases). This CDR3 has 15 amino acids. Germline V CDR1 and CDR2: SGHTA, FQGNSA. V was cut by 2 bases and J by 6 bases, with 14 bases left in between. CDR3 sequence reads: CASSLIQGTQNTIYF. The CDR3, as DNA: TGTGCCAGCAGCTTAATACAGGGTACTCAAAACACCATATATTTT.

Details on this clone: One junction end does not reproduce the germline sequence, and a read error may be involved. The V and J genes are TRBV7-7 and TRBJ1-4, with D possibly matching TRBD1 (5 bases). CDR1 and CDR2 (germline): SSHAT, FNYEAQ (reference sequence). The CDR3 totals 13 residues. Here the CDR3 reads CASSADTAGQLFF. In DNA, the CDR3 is TGTGCTAGCAGCGCGGACACGGCCGGGCAACTGTTTTTT.

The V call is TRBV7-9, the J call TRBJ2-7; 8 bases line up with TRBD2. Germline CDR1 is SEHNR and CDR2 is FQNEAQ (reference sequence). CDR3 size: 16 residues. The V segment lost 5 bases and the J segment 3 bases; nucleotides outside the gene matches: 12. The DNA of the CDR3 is TGTGCCAGCAGCCATCCCCGGACCAGCGGGGGCTACGAGCAGTACTTC. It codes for CASSHPRTSGGYEQYF.

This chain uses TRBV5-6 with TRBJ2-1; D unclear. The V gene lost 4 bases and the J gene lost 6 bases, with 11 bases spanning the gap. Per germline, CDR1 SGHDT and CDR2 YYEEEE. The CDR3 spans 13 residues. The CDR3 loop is CASSPSQFNEQFF. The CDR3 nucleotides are TGTGCCAGCAGCCCCTCACAGTTCAATGAGCAGTTCTTC.

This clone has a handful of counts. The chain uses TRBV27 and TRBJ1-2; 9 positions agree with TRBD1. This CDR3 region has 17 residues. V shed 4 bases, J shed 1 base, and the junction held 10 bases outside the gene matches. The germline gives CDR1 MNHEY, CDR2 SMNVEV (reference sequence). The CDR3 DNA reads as TGTGCCAGCAGTTCTGCGAACAGGGGGCCGTATAACTATGGCTACACCTTC. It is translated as CASSSANRGPYNYGYTF.

CDR3 sequence: CASSYQGVSGELFF. The CDR3 bases are TGTGCCAGCAGTTATCAGGGGGTTAGCGGGGAGCTGTTTTTT. The rearrangement links TRBV27 to TRBJ2-2, with TRBD1 matching 7 bases. V lost 4 bases, J lost 7 bases, and 6 bases stayed unmatched. The CDR3 length is 14 residues. The germline V gene encodes CDR1 MNHEY and CDR2 SMNVEV (reference sequence).

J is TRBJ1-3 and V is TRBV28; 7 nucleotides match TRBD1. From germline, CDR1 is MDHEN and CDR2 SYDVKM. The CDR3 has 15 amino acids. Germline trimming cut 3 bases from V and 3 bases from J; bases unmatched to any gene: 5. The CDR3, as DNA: TGTGCCAGCAGTTTGAGGGGGCGCTTTGGAAACACCATATATTTT. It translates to CASSLRGRFGNTIYF.

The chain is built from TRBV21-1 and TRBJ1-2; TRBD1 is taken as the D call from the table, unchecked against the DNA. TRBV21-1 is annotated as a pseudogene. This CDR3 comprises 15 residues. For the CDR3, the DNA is TGTGCCAGCAGCAACAGGGACAGATTAAAGTATGGCTACACCTTC. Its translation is CASSNRDRLKYGYTF.